The entry that follows covers one TCR beta chain sequence. The antigen is unknown. These data come from a study of cytomegalovirus exposure and HLA in healthy donors. The PCR ran on 60 Vbeta and 13 Jbeta primers. The method was immunoSEQ multiplex PCR; TCRdb's version includes in-frame clones alone and lacks a portion of them. The repertoire holds 130,000 to 150,000 clones, approximately 80% seen once, with around 4.3% in the top ten. Study-level results: An analysis was carried out at a later point. It showed that HLA-associated TCR beta chains were more clonally expanded than equally common non-associated chains. Cytomegalovirus association was assigned to about 150 TCR beta chains.

CDR1 and CDR2 from the germline V gene are MDHEN and SYDVKM. Deletions cut 4 bases from V and 3 bases from J, with 13 bases between. This CDR3 spans 15 amino acids. The chain carries TRBV28 and TRBJ1-5; D may be TRBD1 (6 bases). The clonotype was recovered from a man aged 35 to 55 in good health and CMV-seronegative. The sample taken for sequencing was PBMCs. CDR3 in DNA: TGTGCCAGCAGTTCCACAGGGCAGAACAATCAGCCCCAGCATTTT. Translated: CASSSTGQNNQPQHF.